Following are 25 T cell receptor beta chains from one sample sequenced in a study of cytomegalovirus exposure and HLA in healthy donors. With 60 Vbeta and 13 Jbeta primers, the PCR was carried out. Generated by immunoSEQ multiplex PCR, the TCRdb table keeps only in-frame clones and is missing some. The table has some 150,000 clones, roughly 80% seen once; the top ten hold roughly 4.2%. Sequenced: PBMCs. These TCRs come from a middle-aged woman in good health and CMV-seronegative.

The chain employs TRBV5-4 and TRBJ2-3, with D maybe TRBD2 (7 bases). CDR1 and CDR2 (germline): SGHNT, YYREEE (reference sequence). V shed 3 bases and J shed 2 bases, with 16 bases lying between them. The CDR3 sequence is 16 residues long. This CDR3 reads CASSWGGGLNTDTQYF. The CDR3 DNA reads as TGTGCCAGCAGCTGGGGGGGCGGTTTGAACACAGATACGCAGTATTTT.

The CDR3 spells CASTFPGDQPQHF. The CDR3 region has the DNA TGTGCCAGCACCTTCCCAGGGGATCAGCCCCAGCATTTT. The chain has TRBV6-6 and TRBJ1-5, with a tentative D call TRBD1 (6 bases). V lost 7 bases to trimming and J lost 5 bases, with 12 bases between them. The CDR3 is 13 residues long. Germline CDR1 MNHNY, CDR2 SVGAGI (reference sequence).

This chain connects TRBV28 to TRBJ1-5; D is uncertain. Looked up from germline, CDR1 is MDHEN and CDR2 is SYDVKM. V was trimmed by 3 bases and J by 7 bases, leaving 10 bases between them. This CDR3 comprises 13 residues. The DNA for the CDR3 is TGTGCCAGCAGTTTGGGTCTCAGGCAGCCCCAGCATTTT. It specifies CASSLGLRQPQHF.

The genes are TRBV28 and TRBJ2-6, with TRBD1 as a possible D gene (5 bases). V lost 2 bases, J lost 2 bases, and 10 bases lay in between. This CDR3 contains 16 residues. Looked up from germline, CDR1 is MDHEN and CDR2 is SYDVKM. The CDR3 region is CASSLVLRAGANVLTF. CDR3 in DNA: TGTGCCAGCAGTTTAGTTCTCAGGGCTGGGGCCAACGTCCTGACTTTC.

The V gene is TRBV7-9, the J gene TRBJ1-2; 12 nucleotides align to TRBD1. The CDR3 loop spans 15 amino acids. Germline V gene sequence: CDR1 SEHNR, CDR2 FQNEAQ (reference sequence). V was clipped by 1 base and J by 8 bases; unmatched bases: 5. DNA for the CDR3: TGTGCCAGCAGCTTAGGGGGACAGGGGGCTTACGGCTACACCTTC. The encoded protein is CASSLGGQGAYGYTF.

The chain uses TRBV6-1 and TRBJ2-6; D is unclear. This CDR3 has 16 residues. V shed 4 bases and J shed 0 bases, with 10 bases lying between them. From germline, CDR1 is MNHNS and CDR2 SASEGT. CDR3 in DNA: TGTGCCAGCAGTGTCCCCGGGTTCTCTGGGGCCAACGTCCTGACTTTC. It specifies CASSVPGFSGANVLTF.

This sequence joins TRBV7-2 and TRBJ2-3, with TRBD2 matching over 9 bases. Losses at the gene ends were 2 bases for V and 1 base for J; bases not matched to a gene: 1. CDR1 is SGHTA and CDR2 is FQGNSA in the germline V gene. CDR3 length: 15 residues. This CDR3 is CASSLKRGGTDTQYF. The CDR3 bases are TGTGCCAGCAGCTTAAAGCGGGGGGGCACAGATACGCAGTATTTT.

In DNA form, the CDR3 reads TGTGCCAGCAGTTACTCGTTTGGGGGGGTTCAATCACCCCTCCACTTT. Residues: CASSYSFGGVQSPLHF. The V and J genes are TRBV6-5 and TRBJ1-6; TRBD1 is a possible D gene (5 bases). This CDR3 has 16 amino acids. The ends were cut back, 0 bases at V and 10 bases at J, with 16 bases in the middle. CDR1 is MNHEY, CDR2 SVGAGI, per germline.

CDR3 protein: CASSPSGGTTYEQYF. The CDR3 DNA is TGTGCCAGCAGCCCCTCCGGGGGGACTACCTACGAGCAGTACTTC. The V and J genes are TRBV11-3 and TRBJ2-7, with 7 positions matching TRBD2. From germline, CDR1 is SGHNT and CDR2 YENEEA. The CDR3 has 15 amino acids. Unmatched junction bases numbered 9, after V lost 5 bases and J lost 2 bases.

The chain combines TRBV20-1 with TRBJ1-2; unclear D gene. The CDR3 contains 11 residues. Germline V gene data show CDR1 as DFQATT and CDR2 as SNEGSKA (reference sequence). V lost 4 bases to trimming and J lost 2 bases, with 5 bases between them. The DNA for the CDR3 is TGCAGTGCTATGAGGAACTATGGCTACACCTTC. It codes for CSAMRNYGYTF.

The chain couples TRBV6-5 to TRBJ1-2; 11 bases agree with TRBD1. V was clipped by 6 bases and J by 7 bases; unmatched bases: 10. The CDR3 totals 15 residues. Germline CDR1 MNHEY, CDR2 SVGAGI. In nucleotides, the CDR3 is TGTGCCAGCAGAGATAGTGGACAGGGGGCTTTTGGCTACACCTTC. It encodes CASRDSGQGAFGYTF.

This clone was observed a single time. The V gene is TRBV28, the J gene TRBJ2-5, with TRBD1 identical over 9 bases. The J call could be wrong; TRBJ2-7 is a better fit for the DNA end. This CDR3 has 14 residues. CDR1 and CDR2 from the germline V gene are MDHEN and SYDVKM. This CDR3 is CASSIGTGTYEQYF. Here the CDR3 DNA reads TGTGCCAGCAGTATAGGGACAGGGACCTACGAGCAGTACTTC.

J is TRBJ2-6 and V is TRBV19; TRBD2 matches 9 bases. The CDR3 has 18 residues. V shed 4 bases and J 0 bases; nucleotides not matched to a gene: 7. The germline CDR1 and CDR2 sequences are LNHDA and SQIVND (reference sequence). CDR3 amino acids: CASSKLTSGTSGANVLTF. DNA for the CDR3: TGTGCCAGTAGTAAACTGACTAGCGGAACCTCTGGGGCCAACGTCCTGACTTTC.

This clone showed up just once. The CDR3 here is CASSPSGPPYEQYF. Here the CDR3 DNA reads TGTGCCAGCAGCCCTAGCGGACCACCGTACGAGCAGTACTTC. The chain is built from TRBV2 and TRBJ2-7; 7 bases are a match to TRBD2. CDR1 and CDR2 (germline): SNHLY, FYNNEI. CDR3 length: 14 residues. The J segment lost 4 bases and the V segment lost 6 bases, leaving 9 bases of the junction unmatched.

The chain joins TRBV6-5 to TRBJ1-3, with D possibly TRBD1 on 6 matching bases. The CDR3 is 16 amino acids. The germline V gene encodes CDR1 MNHEY and CDR2 SVGAGI. V was cut by 2 bases and J by 2 bases, with 13 bases left in between. The DNA for the CDR3 is TGTGCCAGCAGTTACGGACAGCTAGCCCCTGGAAACACCATATATTTT. Translation: CASSYGQLAPGNTIYF.

V is TRBV10-2 and J is TRBJ2-3; 10 bases are shared with TRBD2. The CDR3 is 14 residues long. Germline V gene lookup returns CDR1 WSHSY and CDR2 SAAADI. V shed 8 bases, J shed 6 bases, and the junction held 8 bases outside the gene matches. The chain's CDR3 is CASHSSGRIDTQYF. CDR3 DNA sequence: TGCGCCAGCCACTCTAGCGGGAGAATTGATACGCAGTATTTT.

The chain couples TRBV28 to TRBJ1-2; D uncertain. V dropped 5 bases and J dropped 2 bases, with 3 bases sitting between them. Germline V CDR1 and CDR2: MDHEN, SYDVKM. The CDR3 runs 11 residues. DNA for the CDR3: TGTGCCAGCAGTCGGAACTATGGCTACACCTTC. This translates into CASSRNYGYTF.

With regard to this clone: This same CDR3 is encoded by further DNA sequences in the sample. The rearrangement joins TRBV7-2 to TRBJ1-5; D is undetermined. Per germline, CDR1 SGHTA and CDR2 FQGNSA. CDR3 length: 13 amino acids. V was shortened by 3 bases and J by 0 bases, with 3 bases between the two germline ends. CDR3 nucleotides: TGTGCCAGCAGCTTCAGTAGCAATCAGCCCCAGCATTTT. It encodes CASSFSSNQPQHF.

The chain is built from TRBV19 and TRBJ2-2; D possibly corresponds to TRBD1 (6 bases). Germline CDR1 LNHDA, CDR2 SQIVND (reference sequence). The CDR3 length is 14 residues. V lost 7 bases and J 5 bases, leaving 14 bases between the germline ends. The CDR3 bases are TGTGCCAGTACCCCCCCCACAGGGACCGGGGAGCTGTTTTTT. It translates to CASTPPTGTGELFF.

The chain combines TRBV30 with TRBJ2-3, with unresolved D. V lost 2 bases and J lost 0, with 6 bases in between. The germline V gene encodes CDR1 GTSNPN and CDR2 SVGIG (reference sequence). The CDR3 runs to 13 residues. The CDR3 DNA reads TGTGCCTGGAGTCTGAGAAGCACAGATACGCAGTATTTT. Translated: CAWSLRSTDTQYF.

This rearrangement joins TRBV7-8 to TRBJ2-5; weak D call: TRBD1 (6 bases). Trimming shortened V by 0 bases and J by 4 bases, and 9 bases separated the two germline ends. The CDR3 is 14 amino acids. Germline V lookup: CDR1 SGHVS, CDR2 FQNEAQ. The CDR3 spells CASSLAVRGETQYF. For the CDR3, the DNA is TGTGCCAGCAGCTTAGCTGTCAGGGGAGAGACCCAGTACTTC. Based on the CDR3 plus reference TRBV7-8 and TRBJ2-5, the full variable domain is GAGVSQSPRYKVAKRGQDVALRCDPISGHVSLFWYQQALGQGPEFLTYFQNEAQLDKSGLPSDRFFAERPEGSVSTLKIQRTQQEDSAVYLCASSLAVRGETQYFGPGTRLLVL.

The chain couples TRBV28 to TRBJ1-1, with TRBD1 matching 8 bases. The CDR3 spans 14 residues. Losses at the gene ends were 3 bases for V and 6 bases for J; bases not matched to a gene: 6. Germline assignment: CDR1 MDHEN and CDR2 SYDVKM. CDR3 sequence: CASSFRTGIPEAFF. As DNA, the CDR3 is TGTGCCAGCAGTTTTAGGACAGGGATACCTGAAGCTTTCTTT.

Details on this clone: Different DNA sequences within this sample yield the same CDR3. The chain links TRBV30 to TRBJ1-5; possibly TRBD1 for D (6 bases). V lost 0 bases, J lost 5 bases, and 8 bases lay in between. Germline V gene data show CDR1 as GTSNPN and CDR2 as SVGIG (reference sequence). This CDR3 comprises 13 residues. CDR3: CAWSVQGDQPQHF. CDR3 in DNA: TGTGCCTGGAGTGTACAGGGAGATCAGCCCCAGCATTTT. The full variable domain, completed using reference TRBV30 and TRBJ1-5, is SQTIHQWPATLVQPVGSPLSLECTVEGTSNPNLYWYRQAAGRGLQLLFYSVGIGQISSEVPQNLSASRPQDRQFILSSKKLLLSDSGFYLCAWSVQGDQPQHFGDGTRLSIL.

The chain is built from TRBV5-1 and TRBJ2-2; D call uncertain. Germline V gene data show CDR1 as SGHRS and CDR2 as YFSETQ. Trimming stripped 1 base from V and 0 bases from J, with 13 bases between. This CDR3 contains 17 residues. The CDR3 nucleotides read TGCGCCAGCAGCTTGTGGGCCCTACCCACGAACACCGGGGAGCTGTTTTTT. Translation: CASSLWALPTNTGELFF.

This clone was counted once. The chain carries TRBV4-1 and TRBJ2-5, with D perhaps matching TRBD1 (5 bases). The CDR3 spans 14 residues. Germline V gene sequence: CDR1 MGHRA, CDR2 YSYEKL. The V end was cut by 0 bases, the J end by 4 bases, with 9 bases between. CDR3 sequence reads: CASSQEGRGETQYF. CDR3 in DNA: TGCGCCAGCAGCCAAGAGGGTAGGGGAGAGACCCAGTACTTC.